The 8 T cell receptor beta chains below all came from one sample that was sequenced in a study of T-cell memory formation after mild COVID-19. MiXCR, applied by TCRdb to the 5' RACE reads, yields one record per CDR3 protein. The table records fewer than 250,000 distinct CDR3 sequences, more than 25% of them present only once. The sequenced sample consisted of PBMCs or a T cell subset sorted from them (not recorded which). These receptors all stem from an adult woman who had mild COVID-19 (a few samples of this study predate the infection). Cell type and time point are not known.

CDR3 region: CSASGGILREQYF. CDR3 DNA: TGCAGCGCCTCGGGCGGGATTCTACGCGAGCAGTACTTC. This sequence joins TRBV29-1 and TRBJ2-7; maybe TRBD2 (6 bases). The germline V and J ends were trimmed by 7 bases and 6 bases, with 19 bases remaining between them. This CDR3 contains 13 residues. The germline CDR1 and CDR2 sequences are SQVTM and ANQGSEA.

CDR3 sequence: CAISDGYTDTQYF. In DNA, the CDR3 is TGTGCCATCAGTGACGGCTATACAGATACGCAGTATTTT. V gene TRBV10-3 combines with J gene TRBJ2-3; no definite D call. CDR1 is ENHRY, CDR2 SYGVKD, per germline. The CDR3 consists of 13 residues. V lost 3 bases and J 3 bases, leaving 7 bases between the germline ends.

This chain links TRBV4-1 with TRBJ1-2, with D perhaps matching TRBD1 (5 bases). CDR3 length equals 16 residues. Germline V gene sequence: CDR1 MGHRA, CDR2 YSYEKL. Between the trimmed V and J ends, which lost 1 base and 3 bases, there was a span of 15 bases. The CDR3 is CASSQAPGREYYGYTF. The CDR3 DNA sequence: TGCGCCAGCAGCCAAGCCCCGGGACGGGAGTACTATGGCTACACCTTC.

This clonotype was seen a few times. The CDR3 DNA follows: TGTGCCAGTAGTATGACGGCTGCAATCCATGGCTACACCTTC. Its protein product is CASSMTAAIHGYTF. This rearrangement joins TRBV19 to TRBJ1-2; D call uncertain. This CDR3 comprises 14 residues. With 3 bases removed from V and 6 bases from J, the gap between germline ends came to 14 bases. Germline-derived CDR1 and CDR2 are LNHDA and SQIVND (reference sequence).

The chain employs TRBV9 and TRBJ2-7; 7 nucleotides agree with TRBD1. CDR1 is SGDLS and CDR2 is YYNGEE in the germline V gene. V was pared by 4 bases and J by 2 bases, with 9 bases of the junction left unmatched. The CDR3 spans 15 residues. The CDR3 nucleotides read TGTGCCAGCAGCCCCCGACAGGGAGCACCCTACGAGCAGTACTTC. Residues: CASSPRQGAPYEQYF. The variable domain in full, with the rest retrieved from reference TRBV9 and TRBJ2-7, is DSGVTQTPKHLITATGQRVTLRCSPRSGDLSVYWYQQSLDQGLQFLIQYYNGEERAKGNILERFSAQQFPDLHSELNLSSLELGDSALYFCASSPRQGAPYEQYFGPGTRLTVT.

The gene calls are TRBV28 and TRBJ2-3, with TRBD1 matching over 12 bases. This CDR3 is built from 16 residues. V lost 5 bases and J lost 5; bases outside the gene matches: 8. The germline V gene encodes CDR1 MDHEN and CDR2 SYDVKM. The CDR3 coding sequence is TGTGCCAGCAGTCCGTGGGACAGGGGGCTGGGAGATACGCAGTATTTT. Protein sequence: CASSPWDRGLGDTQYF.

This clonotype was counted between two and nine times. The chain couples TRBV14 to TRBJ2-5, with a weak D call TRBD1 (6 bases). CDR1 SGHDN and CDR2 FVKESK come from the germline V gene. This CDR3 region has 14 residues. Deletions cut 3 bases from V and 5 bases from J, with 13 bases between. CDR3 in DNA: TGTGCCAGCAGCCAGAACAGGGTCGGGGAGACCCAGTACTTC. Amino acid sequence: CASSQNRVGETQYF. Combining the CDR3 with reference TRBV14 and TRBJ2-5 gives the whole variable domain EAGVTQFPSHSVIEKGQTVTLRCDPISGHDNLYWYRRVMGKEIKFLLHFVKESKQDESGMPNNRFLAERTGGTYSTLKVQPAELEDSGVYFCASSQNRVGETQYFGPGTRLLVL.

The chain links TRBV7-9 to TRBJ2-4, with D hard to call. CDR3 size: 13 residues. Trimming removed 2 bases from V and 6 bases from J, with 8 bases in between. Germline assignment: CDR1 SEHNR and CDR2 FQNEAQ (reference sequence). CDR3 nucleotides: TGTGCCAGCAGCTTACGCCCGGTAAACATTCAGTACTTC. Encoded protein: CASSLRPVNIQYF.